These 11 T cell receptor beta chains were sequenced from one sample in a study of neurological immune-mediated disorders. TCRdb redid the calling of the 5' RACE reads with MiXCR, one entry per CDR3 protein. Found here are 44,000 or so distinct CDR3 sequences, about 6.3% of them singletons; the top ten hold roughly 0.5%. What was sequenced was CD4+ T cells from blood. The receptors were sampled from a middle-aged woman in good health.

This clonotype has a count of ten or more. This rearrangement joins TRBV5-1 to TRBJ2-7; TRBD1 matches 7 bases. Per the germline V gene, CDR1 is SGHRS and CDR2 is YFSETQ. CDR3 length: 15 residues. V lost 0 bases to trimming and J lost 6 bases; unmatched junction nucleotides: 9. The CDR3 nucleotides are TGCGCCAGCAGCTTGGAGCCGAGGGGGCTAATCGAGCAGTACTTC. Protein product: CASSLEPRGLIEQYF. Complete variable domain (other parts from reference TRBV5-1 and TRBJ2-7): KAGVTQTPRYLIKTRGQQVTLSCSPISGHRSVSWYQQTPGQGLQFLFEYFSETQRNKGNFPGRFSGRQFSNSRSEMNVSTLELGDSALYLCASSLEPRGLIEQYFGPGTRLTVT.

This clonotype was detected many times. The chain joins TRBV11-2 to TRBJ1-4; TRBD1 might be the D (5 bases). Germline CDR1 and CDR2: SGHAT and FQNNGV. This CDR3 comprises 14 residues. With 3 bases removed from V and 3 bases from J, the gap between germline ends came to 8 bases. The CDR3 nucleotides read TGTGCCAGCAGCTTCCGGGGCCCTAATGAAAAACTGTTTTTT. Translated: CASSFRGPNEKLFF.

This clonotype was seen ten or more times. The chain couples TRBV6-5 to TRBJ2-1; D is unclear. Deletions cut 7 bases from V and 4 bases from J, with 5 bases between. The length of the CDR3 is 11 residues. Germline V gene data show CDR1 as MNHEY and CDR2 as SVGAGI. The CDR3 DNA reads TGTGCCAGCACCTCTTACAATGAGCAGTTCTTC. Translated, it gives CASTSYNEQFF.

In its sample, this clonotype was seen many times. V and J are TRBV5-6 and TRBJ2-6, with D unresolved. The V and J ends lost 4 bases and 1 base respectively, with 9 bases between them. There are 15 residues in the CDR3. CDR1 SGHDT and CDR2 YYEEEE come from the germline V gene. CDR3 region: CASSRRLSGANVLTF. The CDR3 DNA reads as TGTGCCAGCAGCCGTAGGCTTTCTGGGGCCAACGTCCTGACTTTC.

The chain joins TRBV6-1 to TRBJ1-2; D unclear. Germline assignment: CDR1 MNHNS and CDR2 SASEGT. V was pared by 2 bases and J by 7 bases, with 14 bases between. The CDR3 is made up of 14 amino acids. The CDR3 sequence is CASSECERPTGYTF. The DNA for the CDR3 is TGTGCCAGCAGTGAATGTGAACGCCCTACTGGCTACACCTTC.

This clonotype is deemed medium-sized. The CDR3 nucleotides are TGCAGCTTTTCTATCGGGGAAAAACTGTTTTTT. Translation: CSFSIGEKLFF. The chain couples TRBV29-1 to TRBJ1-4; no definite D call. The CDR3 is 11 residues long. In germline, CDR1 is SQVTM, CDR2 ANQGSEA. Trimming shortened V by 8 bases and J by 8 bases, and 12 bases separated the two germline ends.

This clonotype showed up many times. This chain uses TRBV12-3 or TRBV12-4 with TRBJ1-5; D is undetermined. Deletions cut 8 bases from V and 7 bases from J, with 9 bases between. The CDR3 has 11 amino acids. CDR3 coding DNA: TGTGCCAGCGGCGGGGTCCAGCCCCAGCATTTT. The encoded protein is CASGGVQPQHF.

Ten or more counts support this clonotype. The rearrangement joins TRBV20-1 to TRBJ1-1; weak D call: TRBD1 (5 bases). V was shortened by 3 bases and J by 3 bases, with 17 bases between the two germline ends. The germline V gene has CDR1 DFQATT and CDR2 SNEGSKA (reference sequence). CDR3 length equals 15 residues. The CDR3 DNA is TGCAGTGCTAGTGAGGTGGGGGTTGTACACACTGAAGCTTTCTTT. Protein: CSASEVGVVHTEAFF.

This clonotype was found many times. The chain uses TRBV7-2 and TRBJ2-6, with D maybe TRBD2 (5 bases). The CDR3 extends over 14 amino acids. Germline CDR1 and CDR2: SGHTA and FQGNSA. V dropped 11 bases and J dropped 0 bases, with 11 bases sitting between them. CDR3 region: CARGLSSGANVLTF. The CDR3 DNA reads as TGTGCCCGGGGATTAAGCTCTGGGGCCAACGTCCTGACTTTC.

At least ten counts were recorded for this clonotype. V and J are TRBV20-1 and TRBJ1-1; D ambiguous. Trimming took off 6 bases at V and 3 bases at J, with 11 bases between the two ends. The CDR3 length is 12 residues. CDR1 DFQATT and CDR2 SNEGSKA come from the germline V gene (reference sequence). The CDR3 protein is CSAQDLDTEAFF. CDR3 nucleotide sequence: TGCAGTGCCCAGGACCTAGACACTGAAGCTTTCTTT.

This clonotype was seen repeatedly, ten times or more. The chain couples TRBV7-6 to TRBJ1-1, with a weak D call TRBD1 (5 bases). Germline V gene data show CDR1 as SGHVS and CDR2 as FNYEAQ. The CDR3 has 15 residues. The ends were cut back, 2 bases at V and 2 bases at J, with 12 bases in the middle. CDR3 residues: CASSLRGLGNTEAFF. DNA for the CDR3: TGTGCCAGCAGCTTAAGGGGTTTGGGTAACACTGAAGCTTTCTTT.